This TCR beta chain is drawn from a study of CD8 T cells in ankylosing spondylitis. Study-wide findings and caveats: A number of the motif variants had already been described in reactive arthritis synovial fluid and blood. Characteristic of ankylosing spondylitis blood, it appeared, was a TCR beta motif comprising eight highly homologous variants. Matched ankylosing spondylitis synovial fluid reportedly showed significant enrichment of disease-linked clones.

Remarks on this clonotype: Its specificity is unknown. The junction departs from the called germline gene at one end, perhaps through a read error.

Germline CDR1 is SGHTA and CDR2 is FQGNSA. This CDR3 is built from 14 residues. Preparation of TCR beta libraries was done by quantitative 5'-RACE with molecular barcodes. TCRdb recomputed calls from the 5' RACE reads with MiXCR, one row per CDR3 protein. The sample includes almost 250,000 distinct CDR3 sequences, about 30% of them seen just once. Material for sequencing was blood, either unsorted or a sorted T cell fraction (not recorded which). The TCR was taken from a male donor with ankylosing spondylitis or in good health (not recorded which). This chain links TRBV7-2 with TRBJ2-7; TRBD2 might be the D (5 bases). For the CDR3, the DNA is TGTGCCAGCAGCTTTCGCCTCTTGGGTGGGGAGCGGTACTTC. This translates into CASSFRLLGGERYF.